This T cell receptor (beta chain) is from a study of T cell changes during pregnancy in multiple sclerosis. Trimming at V came to 6 bases and at J to 4 bases, leaving 10 bases not matched to a gene. The CDR3 consists of 16 residues. CDR1 MDHEN and CDR2 SYDVKM come from the germline V gene. Sequencing was performed with immunoSEQ multiplex PCR; in TCRdb, only in-frame clones are kept and a portion is missing. The table lists about 85,000 clones, 90% to 95% of them singletons. This chain uses TRBV28 with TRBJ1-4, with 8 bases that match TRBD1. The clonotype was recovered from a female donor with multiple sclerosis, enrolled in a pregnancy study. The starting material was peripheral blood, obtained in the first trimester of pregnancy. The CDR3 region has the DNA TGTGCCAGCAGCTCTCGGACAGGGACCATTAATGAAAAACTGTTTTTT. This codes for CASSSRTGTINEKLFF. Combining the CDR3 with reference TRBV28 and TRBJ1-4 gives the whole variable domain DVKVTQSSRYLVKRTGEKVFLECVQDMDHENMFWYRQDPGLGLRLIYFSYDVKMKEKGDIPEGYSVSREKKERFSLILESASTNQTSMYLCASSSRTGTINEKLFFGSGTQLSVL.